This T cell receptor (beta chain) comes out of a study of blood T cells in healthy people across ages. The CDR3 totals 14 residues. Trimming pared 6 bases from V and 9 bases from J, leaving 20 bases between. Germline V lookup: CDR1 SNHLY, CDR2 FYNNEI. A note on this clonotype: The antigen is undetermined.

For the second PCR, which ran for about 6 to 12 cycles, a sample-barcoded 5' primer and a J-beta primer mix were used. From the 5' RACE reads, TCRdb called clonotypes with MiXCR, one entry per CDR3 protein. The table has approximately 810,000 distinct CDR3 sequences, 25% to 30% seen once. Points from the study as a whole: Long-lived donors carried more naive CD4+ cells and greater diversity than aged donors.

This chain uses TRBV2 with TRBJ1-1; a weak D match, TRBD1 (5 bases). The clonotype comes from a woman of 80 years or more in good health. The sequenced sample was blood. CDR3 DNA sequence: TGTGCCAGCAGGGGGCAGGGAGTTTCAAAAAAAGCTTTCTTT. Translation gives CASRGQGVSKKAFF.